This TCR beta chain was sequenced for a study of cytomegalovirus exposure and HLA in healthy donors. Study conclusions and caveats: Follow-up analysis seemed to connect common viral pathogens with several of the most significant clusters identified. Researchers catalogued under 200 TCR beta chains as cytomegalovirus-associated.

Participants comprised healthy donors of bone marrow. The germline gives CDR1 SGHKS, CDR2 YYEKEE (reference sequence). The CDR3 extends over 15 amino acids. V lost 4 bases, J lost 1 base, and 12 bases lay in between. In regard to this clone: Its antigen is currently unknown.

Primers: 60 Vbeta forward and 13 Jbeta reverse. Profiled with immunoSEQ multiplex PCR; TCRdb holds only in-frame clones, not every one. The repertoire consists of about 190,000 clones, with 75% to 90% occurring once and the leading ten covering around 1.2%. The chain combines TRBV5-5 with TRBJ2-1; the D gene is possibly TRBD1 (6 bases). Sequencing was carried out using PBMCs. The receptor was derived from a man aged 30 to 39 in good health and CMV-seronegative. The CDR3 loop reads CASSRAGASYNEQFF. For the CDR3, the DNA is TGTGCCAGCAGCCGTGCAGGGGCATCCTACAATGAGCAGTTCTTC.